Below are 18 T cell receptor beta chains sequenced from a single sample in a study of control samples from healthy donors and cancer patients (dated by TCRdb to 2019 to 2021). The library relied on the immunoSEQ multiplex PCR assay. Not all clones reach the TCRdb copy of this immuneACCESS table, which keeps in-frame sequences only. Checked studies attribute under half of the gap to unresolved V genes and leave the rest unexplained. The sample has over 100,000 clones on record, 88% of them singletons. More than 2.5% of the sample goes to the ten largest clones. Sequences were obtained from blood. The receptors originated from a man in his forties or fifties in good health.

V gene TRBV19 combines with J gene TRBJ2-2; no clear D. The CDR3 runs to 15 residues. Germline lookup yields CDR1 LNHDA and CDR2 SQIVND (reference sequence). The V and J ends lost 3 bases and 4 bases respectively, with 12 bases between them. The CDR3 DNA reads as TGTGCCAGTAGTATTTTACACGGGTTCACCGGGGAGCTGTTTTTT. This translates into CASSILHGFTGELFF.

This clone was counted a few times. The CDR3 loop is CASSSVGSGTYNEQFF. CDR3 DNA: TGTGCCAGCAGCTCGGTGGGTAGCGGGACGTACAATGAGCAGTTCTTC. V gene TRBV7-9 combines with J gene TRBJ2-1; 8 nucleotides align to TRBD2. CDR3 length: 16 amino acids. Germline-derived CDR1 and CDR2 are SEHNR and FQNEAQ (reference sequence). V was clipped by 4 bases and J by 4 bases; unmatched bases: 9.

The V and J genes are TRBV7-3 and TRBJ2-5; TRBD2 might be the D (5 bases). The germline V and J ends were trimmed by 1 base and 1 base, with 10 bases remaining between them. The germline gives CDR1 SGHTA, CDR2 FQGTGA. The CDR3 runs 15 residues. The CDR3 nucleotides are TGTGCCAGCAGCTTAAATGGGCTAGCCCAAGAGACCCAGTACTTC. It specifies CASSLNGLAQETQYF.

The chain has TRBV5-1 and TRBJ2-5; D possibly corresponds to TRBD1 (6 bases). The length of the CDR3 is 14 residues. The V end was cut by 0 bases, the J end by 2 bases, with 8 bases between. CDR1 SGHRS and CDR2 YFSETQ come from the germline V gene. The CDR3 DNA reads TGCGCCAGCAGCTTGGTGGACAGTCAAGAGACCCAGTACTTC. It codes for CASSLVDSQETQYF. Based on the CDR3 plus reference TRBV5-1 and TRBJ2-5, the full variable domain is KAGVTQTPRYLIKTRGQQVTLSCSPISGHRSVSWYQQTPGQGLQFLFEYFSETQRNKGNFPGRFSGRQFSNSRSEMNVSTLELGDSALYLCASSLVDSQETQYFGPGTRLLVL.

The rearrangement uses TRBV5-1 and TRBJ1-1; TRBD1 is a possible D gene (5 bases). The CDR3 loop spans 13 amino acids. The ends were cut back, 5 bases at V and 2 bases at J, with 10 bases in the middle. Germline V CDR1 and CDR2: SGHRS, YFSETQ. This CDR3 is CASSRDGNTEAFF. The CDR3, as DNA: TGCGCCAGCAGTAGGGACGGTAACACTGAAGCTTTCTTT.

The gene calls are TRBV19 and TRBJ1-6, with D uncertain. Trimming stripped 5 bases from V and 2 bases from J, with 7 bases between. CDR1 LNHDA and CDR2 SQIVND come from the germline V gene (reference sequence). This CDR3 spans 14 amino acids. DNA of the CDR3: TGTGCCAGTAGTGGGCTGACCTATAATTCACCCCTCCACTTT. This translates into CASSGLTYNSPLHF.

The table lists this clone with a few counts. V gene TRBV6-2 or TRBV6-3 combines with J gene TRBJ1-5; D not certain. Trimming removed 0 bases from V and 3 bases from J, with 3 bases in between. This CDR3 contains 13 residues. Germline CDR1 and CDR2: MNHEY and SVGEGT. The CDR3: CASSYSVNQPQHF. The CDR3 coding sequence is TGTGCCAGCAGTTACTCGGTCAATCAGCCCCAGCATTTT.

The rearrangement uses TRBV7-3 and TRBJ2-1, with TRBD1 matching over 8 bases. Germline V lookup: CDR1 SGHTA, CDR2 FQGTGA. With 6 bases clipped from V and 9 bases from J, the junction kept 4 bases outside the gene matches. The CDR3 sequence is 12 residues long. The CDR3: CASSSGGSEQFF. The CDR3 DNA reads TGTGCCAGCAGTTCAGGGGGCAGTGAGCAGTTCTTC.

The V and J genes are TRBV5-5 and TRBJ1-1; 9 bases line up with TRBD1. This CDR3 is 13 amino acids long. Per the germline V gene, CDR1 is SGHKS and CDR2 is YYEKEE (reference sequence). V lost 2 bases to trimming and J lost 5 bases; unmatched junction nucleotides: 1. Written as DNA, the CDR3 is TGTGCCAGCAGCTTAGACAGGGGGACTGAAGCTTTCTTT. Protein sequence: CASSLDRGTEAFF.

This clone was seen a single time. The chain has TRBV5-6 and TRBJ2-7; D perhaps matches TRBD1 (6 bases). V lost 2 bases to trimming and J lost 3 bases, with 15 bases between them. The germline V gene has CDR1 SGHDT and CDR2 YYEEEE. The CDR3 runs 15 residues. The CDR3 bases are TGTGCCAGCAGCTTCTTTGTTGGGGACAACTACGAGCAGTACTTC. Translation gives CASSFFVGDNYEQYF.

This clone was seen a handful of times. The genes are TRBV5-3 and TRBJ1-2; tentative D call: TRBD1 (5 bases). TRBV5-3 is an ORF; its function is uncertain. The CDR3 runs to 14 residues. Trimming shortened V by 4 bases and J by 4 bases, and 14 bases separated the two germline ends. This CDR3 reads CARSTTEPPYGYTF. In DNA form, the CDR3 reads TGTGCCAGAAGCACGACAGAGCCCCCCTATGGCTACACCTTC.

The rearrangement joins TRBV27 to TRBJ2-6; TRBD1 might be the D (5 bases). Trimming cost V 5 bases and J 6 bases, with 11 bases left between them. The CDR3 extends over 14 amino acids. Germline assignment: CDR1 MNHEY and CDR2 SMNVEV (reference sequence). CDR3: CASSTQAEANVLTF. In nucleotides, the CDR3 is TGTGCCAGCAGTACACAGGCGGAGGCCAACGTCCTGACTTTC.

The chain employs TRBV9 and TRBJ1-2; D is unresolved. CDR1 is SGDLS, CDR2 YYNGEE, per germline. The CDR3 sequence is 13 residues long. Trimming removed 0 bases at V and 8 bases at J, with 11 bases between. Here the CDR3 reads CASSVAILGGYTF. The CDR3 DNA reads as TGTGCCAGCAGCGTAGCGATCCTAGGGGGCTACACCTTC.

The genes are TRBV7-2 and TRBJ2-3, with D unresolved. CDR1 is SGHTA, CDR2 FQGNSA, per germline. The CDR3 runs 12 residues. With 5 bases removed from V and 7 bases from J, the gap between germline ends came to 10 bases. DNA for the CDR3: TGTGCCAGCAGCACTTTACGGTATACGCAGTATTTT. Translating gives CASSTLRYTQYF. Based on the CDR3 plus reference TRBV7-2 and TRBJ2-3, the full variable domain is GAGVSQSPSNKVTEKGKDVELRCDPISGHTALYWYRQSLGQGLEFLIYFQGNSAPDKSGLPSDRFSAERTGGSVSTLTIQRTQQEDSAVYLCASSTLRYTQYFGPGTRLTVL.

V usage is TRBV10-3 and J usage is TRBJ2-7; tentatively, D is TRBD1 (7 bases). Trimming took 10 bases from V and 6 from J, leaving 25 bases between them. The CDR3 loop spans 15 amino acids. Germline assignment: CDR1 ENHRY and CDR2 SYGVKD. In nucleotides, the CDR3 is TGTGCCACCCTGACCGGCGGGACAGACGTCCCCGAGCAGTACTTC. As protein: CATLTGGTDVPEQYF.

This clone occurred once. This chain connects TRBV21-1 to TRBJ1-2. TRBV21-1 is annotated as a pseudogene. The CDR3 is made up of 16 amino acids. CDR3 loop: CASSNQIRGEINGYTF. For the CDR3, the DNA is TGTGCCAGCAGTAACCAAATACGGGGAGAAATTAATGGCTACACCTTC.

The chain joins TRBV5-6 to TRBJ1-5; 10 nucleotides match TRBD1. The CDR3 length is 15 residues. V lost 0 bases, J lost 4 bases, and 1 base stayed unmatched. Germline CDR1 reads SGHDT; CDR2 reads YYEEEE. The CDR3 sequence is CASSLGTGGNQPQHF. CDR3 bases: TGTGCCAGCAGCTTGGGGACAGGGGGAAATCAGCCCCAGCATTTT.

The chain has TRBV28 and TRBJ1-5, with D possibly matching TRBD1 (5 bases). V gave up 4 bases and J gave up 0 bases, with 19 bases separating them. Germline assignment: CDR1 MDHEN and CDR2 SYDVKM. The CDR3 sequence is 18 residues long. The CDR3 DNA reads as TGTGCCAGCAGTTCGACCCTTTGGGACGTCGATAGCAATCAGCCCCAGCATTTT. Translating it yields CASSSTLWDVDSNQPQHF.